These T cell receptor beta chains were read from a single sample in a study of shared clonotypes between healthy human individuals. Using immunoSEQ multiplex PCR, the repertoire was profiled, and TCRdb retains in-frame clones only, with some absent. The table includes roughly 490,000 clones, 79% detected once. The sequenced sample was PBMCs. The receptor set was obtained from a woman aged 40 to 50 in good health. Some clones in this sample may be carry-over from other donors' samples. Each CDR3 is given with its conserved first and last residue. Each record gives: V gene, J gene, D gene, clone size, CDR3 DNA, CDR3 protein. The D gene is left open where the match is weak. Some rows mark clone size as missing; the rest say once, few, many or name a class of expanded clone.

>TRBV18|TRBJ1-1|NA|NA
TGTGCCAGCTCACCCCAGAGAGCGTGGGCGAACACTGAAGCTTTCTTT
CASSPQRAWANTEAFF
>TRBV5-6|TRBJ1-5|NA|NA
TGTGCCAGCAGCTTGGGGTGGGATCAGCCCCAGCATTTT
CASSLGWDQPQHF
>TRBV7-2|TRBJ2-7|NA|NA
TGTGCCAGCAGCTTTGACTACGAGCAGTACTTC
CASSFDYEQYF
>TRBV28|TRBJ1-4|NA|once
TGTGCCAGCAGTTCCCCGGGGTCATATGAAAAACTGTTTTTT
CASSSPGSYEKLFF
>TRBV7-6|TRBJ2-1|NA|few
TGTGCCAGCAGCCCAACATTGCGGGATGATGAGCAGTTCTTC
CASSPTLRDDEQFF
>TRBV4-3|TRBJ2-3|NA|few
TGCGCCAGCAGCCCCTTGGCTTCCGGACCCACAGATACGCAGTATTTT
CASSPLASGPTDTQYF
>TRBV28|TRBJ1-2|TRBD1|few
TGTGCCAGCCTAACTGGGGACAGCTATGGCTACACCTTC
CASLTGDSYGYTF
>TRBV9|TRBJ2-2|TRBD2|NA
TGTGCCAGCAGCCTCCGACTAGCGGGCTACACCGGGGAGCTGTTTTTT
CASSLRLAGYTGELFF
>TRBV6-5|TRBJ2-2|NA|NA
TGTGCCAGCAGTTATGGGCGGCTTGAAGCTGCCGGGGAGCTGTTTTTT
CASSYGRLEAAGELFF
>TRBV10-3|TRBJ1-1|TRBD1|NA
TGTGCCATCAGTGGTAGGGACAGGGACACTGAAGCTTTCTTT
CAISGRDRDTEAFF
>TRBV6-5|TRBJ2-6|NA|NA
TGTGCCAGCAGTTACTCGGACGGCTCTGGGGCCAACGTCCTGACTTTC
CASSYSDGSGANVLTF
>TRBV29-1|TRBJ2-7|NA|NA
TGCAGCGTTGGATTTGACCCTTACTACGAGCAGTACTTC
CSVGFDPYYEQYF
>TRBV7-9|TRBJ2-2|TRBD1|many
TGTGCCACCGGTGGACAGGGTGTACTAACGGGGACCGGGGAGCTGTTTTTT
CATGGQGVLTGTGELFF
>TRBV16|TRBJ1-5|TRBD1|NA
TGTGCCAGCAGCTCGGATGACAGGGGTGGCAATCAGCCCCAGCATTTT
CASSSDDRGGNQPQHF
>TRBV20-1|TRBJ2-1|NA|NA
TGCAGTGCAGTGGGCGGGAATGAGCAGTTCTTC
CSAVGGNEQFF
>TRBV18|TRBJ2-5|NA|NA
TGTGCCAGCTCACCACAGCAGGAGACCCAGTACTTC
CASSPQQETQYF
>TRBV27|TRBJ1-2|NA|NA
TGTGCCAGCAGTTTCTCCTCTAACTATGGCTACACCTTC
CASSFSSNYGYTF
>TRBV10-2|TRBJ1-2|NA|many
TGCGCCAGCAGTGAGTCGGGCGGGGGCGGTGGCTACACCTTC
CASSESGGGGGYTF
>TRBV28|TRBJ2-7|TRBD1|NA
TGTGCCAGCACCCGGCGGGACAGGGGGCACGAGCAGTACTTC
CASTRRDRGHEQYF
>TRBV7-2|TRBJ2-3|NA|NA
TGTGCCAGCAGCTTAGTTGCGGTTACAGATACGCAGTATTTT
CASSLVAVTDTQYF
>TRBV28|TRBJ2-1|NA|once
TGTGCCAGCAGTTTTGCGGGAAACTACAATGAGCAGTTCTTC
CASSFAGNYNEQFF
>TRBV6-1|TRBJ1-1|NA|NA
TGTGCCAGCAGAAACACTGAAGCTTTCTTT
CASRNTEAFF
>TRBV7-8|TRBJ2-2|NA|NA
TGTGCCAGCAGCCCGGGGCCCTACACCGGGGAGCTGTTTTTT
CASSPGPYTGELFF
>TRBV30|TRBJ1-6|NA|NA
TGTGCCTGGAGGCCCCTTGAGGGAAATAATTCACCCCTCCACTTT
CAWRPLEGNNSPLHF
>TRBV30|TRBJ2-2|TRBD2|NA
TGTGCCTGGACCGCCCGAGGTAGCGGGAGTCGCGGGGAGCTGTTTTTT
CAWTARGSGSRGELFF
>TRBV28|TRBJ2-3|TRBD2|NA
TGTGCCAGCAGTTCCGGACTAGCATCAGATACGCAGTATTTT
CASSSGLASDTQYF
>TRBV7-9|TRBJ1-4|NA|NA
TGTGCCAGCAGCTTAGCGGGGGTTTATGAAAAACTGTTTTTT
CASSLAGVYEKLFF
>TRBV21-1|TRBJ1-5|NA|NA
TGTGCCAGCAGCAAACGGAGAAGGACAGCCAGGGATTTTTTCAATCAGCCCCAGCATTTT
CASSKRRRTARDFFNQPQHF
>TRBV4-1|TRBJ1-5|NA|NA
TGCGCCAGCAGCCAGGGCCTCAGAGGGCCTAGCAATCAGCCCCAGCATTTT
CASSQGLRGPSNQPQHF
>TRBV29-1|TRBJ2-1|NA|once
TGCAGCGTGAAGGGCTGGGCGGATGAGCAGTTCTTC
CSVKGWADEQFF
>TRBV6-5|TRBJ2-7|NA|NA
TGTGCCAGCAGTTACAGGGATTCGTCCTACGAGCAGTACTTC
CASSYRDSSYEQYF
>TRBV11-2|TRBJ2-7|TRBD1|once
TGTGCCAGCAGCCCAGGGGGCGAGCAGTACTTC
CASSPGGEQYF